A selection of T cell receptor beta chains follows, all from one sample in a study of control samples from healthy donors and cancer patients. Measured with immunoSEQ multiplex PCR; TCRdb has only the in-frame clones, and not every one. The table includes 200,000 to 250,000 clones, roughly 94% detected once. The source material was blood. These receptors were collected from a man in his forties or fifties in good health. Both conserved end residues are part of each CDR3. A D gene is named only where the DNA matches it firmly. Clone size is not always given. Where it is, it says once, few, many or a class for expanded clones.

clone_size: -
v_call: TRBV11-3
d_call: TRBD1
j_call: TRBJ2-7
cdr3_aa: CASSAGTGGLYEQYF
cdr3_nt: TGTGCCAGCAGCGCCGGGACAGGGGGTTTGTACGAGCAGTACTTC

clone_size: once
v_call: TRBV24-1
d_call: TRBD1
j_call: TRBJ1-3
cdr3_aa: CATSDPGTDGNTIYF
cdr3_nt: TGTGCCACCAGTGACCCCGGGACAGACGGAAACACCATATATTTT

clone_size: -
v_call: TRBV5-1
d_call: -
j_call: TRBJ2-7
cdr3_aa: CASSLATGAGEQYF
cdr3_nt: TGCGCCAGCAGCTTGGCTACCGGAGCTGGCGAGCAGTACTTC

clone_size: -
v_call: TRBV10-1
d_call: -
j_call: TRBJ2-7
cdr3_aa: CASSESAGIPYEQYF
cdr3_nt: TGCGCCAGCAGTGAGTCGGCAGGGATCCCCTACGAGCAGTACTTC

clone_size: -
v_call: TRBV6-5
d_call: -
j_call: TRBJ2-2
cdr3_aa: CASSYQYTGELFF
cdr3_nt: TGTGCCAGCAGTTATCAGTACACCGGGGAGCTGTTTTTT

clone_size: -
v_call: TRBV7-9
d_call: -
j_call: TRBJ1-1
cdr3_aa: CASSLQGGTEAFF
cdr3_nt: TGTGCCAGCAGCTTACAGGGAGGCACTGAAGCTTTCTTT

clone_size: -
v_call: TRBV19
d_call: -
j_call: TRBJ1-5
cdr3_aa: CASSSVYSNQPQHF
cdr3_nt: TGTGCCAGTAGCTCAGTTTATAGCAATCAGCCCCAGCATTTT

clone_size: -
v_call: TRBV28
d_call: TRBD2
j_call: TRBJ2-2
cdr3_aa: CASSFLAGVDTGELFF
cdr3_nt: TGTGCCAGCAGTTTCCTAGCGGGGGTGGACACCGGGGAGCTGTTTTTT

clone_size: once
v_call: TRBV4-1
d_call: -
j_call: TRBJ1-5
cdr3_aa: CASSQDVTVYQPQHF
cdr3_nt: TGCGCCAGCAGCCAAGATGTGACGGTATATCAGCCCCAGCATTTT

clone_size: -
v_call: TRBV29-1
d_call: -
j_call: TRBJ1-5
cdr3_aa: CSVEGSRGQPQHF
cdr3_nt: TGCAGCGTTGAAGGGAGCCGGGGTCAGCCCCAGCATTTT

clone_size: -
v_call: TRBV27
d_call: -
j_call: TRBJ1-2
cdr3_aa: CASSFLGHQNYGYTF
cdr3_nt: TGTGCCAGCAGTTTCTTGGGCCATCAGAACTATGGCTACACCTTC

clone_size: -
v_call: TRBV7-7
d_call: -
j_call: TRBJ1-1
cdr3_aa: CASSLGQNTEAFF
cdr3_nt: TGTGCCAGCAGCTTAGGGCAGAACACTGAAGCTTTCTTT

clone_size: -
v_call: TRBV7-2
d_call: -
j_call: TRBJ2-7
cdr3_aa: CASSFIVGAYEQYF
cdr3_nt: TGTGCCAGCAGCTTCATAGTGGGAGCCTACGAGCAGTACTTC

clone_size: -
v_call: TRBV5-1
d_call: TRBD2
j_call: TRBJ2-2
cdr3_aa: CASGTSGGQNTGELFF
cdr3_nt: TGCGCCAGTGGGACTAGCGGGGGGCAGAACACCGGGGAGCTGTTTTTT

clone_size: -
v_call: TRBV5-4
d_call: -
j_call: TRBJ1-1
cdr3_aa: CASSSDPGRGNTEAFF
cdr3_nt: TGTGCCAGCAGCTCGGATCCGGGGAGGGGGAACACTGAAGCTTTCTTT

clone_size: -
v_call: TRBV6-2/TRBV6-3
d_call: TRBD1
j_call: TRBJ2-1
cdr3_aa: CASSYSSGTGWHNEQFF
cdr3_nt: TGTGCCAGCAGTTACTCCTCCGGGACAGGGTGGCACAATGAGCAGTTCTTC

clone_size: -
v_call: TRBV6-5
d_call: TRBD1
j_call: TRBJ2-2
cdr3_aa: CASSPRTGPGELFF
cdr3_nt: TGTGCCAGCAGTCCAAGGACAGGGCCCGGGGAGCTGTTTTTT

clone_size: -
v_call: TRBV24-1
d_call: -
j_call: TRBJ2-1
cdr3_aa: CATSAGLEQFF
cdr3_nt: TGTGCCACCAGTGCAGGGCTTGAGCAGTTCTTC

clone_size: -
v_call: TRBV12-3/TRBV12-4
d_call: -
j_call: TRBJ2-2
cdr3_aa: CASSFRGDGELFF
cdr3_nt: TGTGCCAGCAGTTTTCGGGGTGACGGGGAGCTGTTTTTT

clone_size: once
v_call: TRBV19
d_call: -
j_call: TRBJ2-1
cdr3_aa: CASSIETSYNEQFF
cdr3_nt: TGTGCCAGTAGTATAGAAACATCCTACAATGAGCAGTTCTTC

clone_size: once
v_call: TRBV29-1
d_call: TRBD1
j_call: TRBJ1-1
cdr3_aa: CSVVTGESPWRLTEAFF
cdr3_nt: TGCAGCGTTGTGACAGGGGAGTCCCCTTGGAGGTTGACTGAAGCTTTCTTT

clone_size: -
v_call: TRBV5-1
d_call: TRBD2
j_call: TRBJ2-5
cdr3_aa: CASSSGLAGVSTRETQYF
cdr3_nt: TGCGCCAGCAGCTCTGGACTAGCGGGGGTATCTACGCGGGAGACCCAGTACTTC

clone_size: -
v_call: TRBV28
d_call: -
j_call: TRBJ1-6
cdr3_aa: CASSPPGQSPLHF
cdr3_nt: TGTGCCAGCAGTCCCCCGGGGCAATCACCCCTCCACTTT

clone_size: -
v_call: TRBV6-5
d_call: -
j_call: TRBJ1-4
cdr3_aa: CASSYRQGREKLFF
cdr3_nt: TGTGCCAGCAGTTATCGGCAGGGGAGGGAAAAACTGTTTTTT

clone_size: -
v_call: TRBV5-1
d_call: TRBD1
j_call: TRBJ1-2
cdr3_aa: CASTRDRGDGYTF
cdr3_nt: TGCGCCAGCACAAGGGACAGGGGAGACGGCTACACCTTC

clone_size: once
v_call: TRBV3-1/TRBV3-2
d_call: -
j_call: TRBJ2-3
cdr3_aa: CASSQVEDTQYF
cdr3_nt: TGTGCCAGCAGCCAAGTTGAAGATACGCAGTATTTT

clone_size: once
v_call: TRBV4-1
d_call: -
j_call: TRBJ1-3
cdr3_aa: CASSHLRDAGNTIYF
cdr3_nt: TGCGCCAGCAGCCACCTCCGGGACGCTGGAAACACCATATATTTT

clone_size: -
v_call: TRBV4-1
d_call: -
j_call: TRBJ1-1
cdr3_aa: CASSQEGENTEAFF
cdr3_nt: TGCGCCAGCAGCCAAGAAGGGGAGAACACTGAAGCTTTCTTT

clone_size: -
v_call: TRBV18
d_call: -
j_call: TRBJ2-1
cdr3_aa: CASSPLGNEQFF
cdr3_nt: TGTGCCAGCTCACCTCTGGGGAATGAGCAGTTCTTC

clone_size: once
v_call: TRBV5-5
d_call: -
j_call: TRBJ2-2
cdr3_aa: CASSLGPATGELFF
cdr3_nt: TGTGCCAGCAGCTTGGGACCGGCCACCGGGGAGCTGTTTTTT

clone_size: once
v_call: TRBV2
d_call: TRBD1
j_call: TRBJ1-5
cdr3_aa: CASREDRAMYQPQHF
cdr3_nt: TGTGCCAGCAGGGAGGACAGGGCTATGTATCAGCCCCAGCATTTT

clone_size: -
v_call: TRBV12-5
d_call: -
j_call: TRBJ1-1
cdr3_aa: CASGSKVGGRGFTEAFF
cdr3_nt: TGTGCTAGTGGTTCCAAGGTCGGGGGGCGAGGTTTCACTGAAGCTTTCTTT

clone_size: -
v_call: TRBV6-2/TRBV6-3
d_call: TRBD1
j_call: TRBJ1-1
cdr3_aa: CASSPGTGGADTEAFF
cdr3_nt: TGTGCCAGCAGCCCCGGGACAGGGGGCGCGGACACTGAAGCTTTCTTT

clone_size: -
v_call: TRBV5-1
d_call: -
j_call: TRBJ1-1
cdr3_aa: CASSLGDTGPRWTEAFF
cdr3_nt: TGCGCCAGCAGCTTGGGGGACACTGGTCCCCGGTGGACTGAAGCTTTCTTT

clone_size: -
v_call: TRBV18
d_call: -
j_call: TRBJ1-1
cdr3_aa: CASSPPGLGNTEAFF
cdr3_nt: TGTGCCAGCTCACCCCCGGGGCTGGGGAACACTGAAGCTTTCTTT

clone_size: -
v_call: TRBV3-1/TRBV3-2
d_call: TRBD1
j_call: TRBJ1-2
cdr3_aa: CASSPRQGGAYGYTF
cdr3_nt: TGTGCCAGCAGCCCAAGACAGGGTGGCGCCTATGGCTACACCTTC

clone_size: -
v_call: TRBV28
d_call: -
j_call: TRBJ2-1
cdr3_aa: CASSLAQGEFF
cdr3_nt: TGTGCCAGCAGTTTAGCCCAAGGGGAGTTCTTC

clone_size: -
v_call: TRBV4-1
d_call: -
j_call: TRBJ2-3
cdr3_aa: CASSQEIPDTQYF
cdr3_nt: TGCGCCAGCAGCCAAGAAATCCCCGATACGCAGTATTTT

clone_size: -
v_call: TRBV15
d_call: -
j_call: TRBJ1-5
cdr3_aa: CATSRAGASNQPQHF
cdr3_nt: TGTGCCACCAGCAGAGCAGGAGCTAGCAATCAGCCCCAGCATTTT

clone_size: -
v_call: TRBV9
d_call: -
j_call: TRBJ1-4
cdr3_aa: CASSVDGSGPNEKLFF
cdr3_nt: TGTGCCAGCAGCGTAGACGGGTCTGGTCCTAATGAAAAACTGTTTTTT

clone_size: -
v_call: TRBV2
d_call: -
j_call: TRBJ1-1
cdr3_aa: CASRLGGETEAFF
cdr3_nt: TGTGCCAGCAGATTAGGGGGAGAAACTGAAGCTTTCTTT

clone_size: -
v_call: TRBV10-3
d_call: -
j_call: TRBJ1-6
cdr3_aa: CAVAPEVGGYSPLHF
cdr3_nt: TGTGCCGTCGCTCCGGAAGTCGGGGGGTATTCACCCCTCCACTTT

clone_size: -
v_call: TRBV5-5
d_call: -
j_call: TRBJ1-4
cdr3_aa: CASSLEQARNEKLFF
cdr3_nt: TGTGCCAGCAGCTTGGAACAGGCCCGTAATGAAAAACTGTTTTTT

clone_size: -
v_call: TRBV3-1/TRBV3-2
d_call: -
j_call: TRBJ2-2
cdr3_aa: CASSRVRRGSLNTGELFF
cdr3_nt: TGTGCCAGCAGCCGAGTTCGACGGGGATCACTAAACACCGGGGAGCTGTTTTTT

clone_size: -
v_call: TRBV6-2/TRBV6-3
d_call: TRBD1
j_call: TRBJ2-7
cdr3_aa: CASSDRGRVPYEQYF
cdr3_nt: TGTGCCAGCAGTGACAGGGGAAGGGTCCCCTACGAGCAGTACTTC

clone_size: -
v_call: TRBV4-1
d_call: -
j_call: TRBJ2-1
cdr3_aa: CASSQGGEFYNEQFF
cdr3_nt: TGCGCCAGCAGCCAAGGTGGGGAATTTTACAATGAGCAGTTCTTC

clone_size: -
v_call: TRBV18
d_call: -
j_call: TRBJ1-6
cdr3_aa: CASSEKGQYNSPLHF
cdr3_nt: TGTGCCAGCTCCGAAAAAGGGCAATATAATTCACCCCTCCACTTT